The 30 T cell receptor beta chains given below trace back to one sample, sequenced in a study of T cells in Graves' hyperthyroidism and ophthalmopathy. It was RNA transcripts that yielded the amplified TCR beta CDR3 regions. A first-round RT-PCR of the TCR CDR3 used the HTBI primer set. MiXCR was run by TCRdb on the multiplex PCR reads, yielding one entry per CDR3 protein. The data contain about 610,000 distinct CDR3 sequences, approximately 15% of them singletons. What was sequenced was blood. Receptor source: a woman aged 35 to 49 with Graves' ophthalmopathy.

The rearrangement joins TRBV19 to TRBJ2-2, with D unclear. CDR3 length: 13 residues. V was cut by 5 bases and J by 6 bases, with 10 bases left in between. The germline V gene encodes CDR1 LNHDA and CDR2 SQIVND (reference sequence). CDR3 protein: CASSGEWAGELFF. The DNA of the CDR3 is TGTGCCAGTAGTGGTGAGTGGGCCGGGGAGCTGTTTTTT.

J is TRBJ2-1 and V is TRBV20-1; 9 positions match TRBD2. V lost 5 bases to trimming and J lost 5 bases; unmatched junction nucleotides: 19. The CDR3 loop spans 18 amino acids. Germline loops: CDR1 DFQATT, CDR2 SNEGSKA (reference sequence). The CDR3 DNA follows: TGCAGTGCTCCCCCATCCGGGGCTAGCGGGACGCGAAACAATGAGCAGTTCTTC. Translation gives CSAPPSGASGTRNNEQFF.

This clonotype has at least ten counts. The V and J genes are TRBV2 and TRBJ2-3, with 7 nucleotides matching TRBD2. Trimming at V came to 0 bases and at J to 6 bases, leaving 9 bases not matched to a gene. The CDR3 runs to 16 residues. Germline V lookup: CDR1 SNHLY, CDR2 FYNNEI. This CDR3 is CASSEAGTIARDTQYF. In DNA, the CDR3 is TGTGCCAGCAGTGAAGCCGGGACTATCGCTCGCGATACGCAGTATTTT.

Notes on this clonotype: The junction and the germline gene differ at one end; a read error may be behind it. This chain links TRBV7-3 with TRBJ1-5, with D maybe TRBD1 (5 bases). CDR1 and CDR2 from the germline V gene are SGHTA and FQGTGA. The CDR3 is 13 residues long. The CDR3 coding sequence is TGTGCCGGCAGCGTACAGGCCGGACAGCCCCAGCATTTT. Translating it yields CAGSVQAGQPQHF.

The J gene is TRBJ2-2, the V gene TRBV7-6; D ambiguous. V gave up 5 bases and J gave up 4 bases, with 17 bases separating them. Germline assignment: CDR1 SGHVS and CDR2 FNYEAQ. CDR3 length: 16 amino acids. The CDR3 bases are TGTGCCAGCAGCAAAGCGAGGATTCGCGGCACCGGGGAGCTGTTTTTT. Its protein product is CASSKARIRGTGELFF.

This clonotype has ten or more counts. J is TRBJ1-4 and V is TRBV18; 8 nucleotides match TRBD1. Germline loops: CDR1 KGHSH, CDR2 LQKENI. The CDR3 sequence is 15 residues long. J lost 8 bases, V lost 1 base, and 6 bases had no gene match. For the CDR3, the DNA is TGTGCCAGCTCACCACTGGACAGGGCGGGGGAAAAACTGTTTTTT. This translates into CASSPLDRAGEKLFF.

The gene calls are TRBV7-2 and TRBJ2-2; TRBD1 matches at 7 bases. Germline values: CDR1 SGHTA, CDR2 FQGNSA. V lost 3 bases and J lost 0; bases outside the gene matches: 4. The CDR3 contains 16 residues. The CDR3 sequence is CASSFWTGANTGELFF. CDR3 sequence (DNA): TGTGCCAGCAGCTTCTGGACAGGCGCGAACACCGGGGAGCTGTTTTTT.

This clonotype occurred a few times. The rearrangement uses TRBV28 and TRBJ2-7, with TRBD2 matching 14 bases. This CDR3 region has 16 residues. Germline V gene lookup returns CDR1 MDHEN and CDR2 SYDVKM. V trimming: 4 bases; J trimming: 4 bases; junction bases outside the gene matches: 6. The CDR3 here is CASSSTTSGRAYEQYF. CDR3 DNA: TGTGCCAGCAGTTCGACGACTAGCGGGAGGGCTTACGAGCAGTACTTC.

This clonotype was recorded at least ten times. J is TRBJ2-3 and V is TRBV5-1, with D possibly matching TRBD1 (6 bases). The CDR3 extends over 15 amino acids. Trimming took off 4 bases at V and 0 bases at J, with 12 bases between the two ends. Germline V gives CDR1 SGHRS, CDR2 YFSETQ. As DNA, the CDR3 is TGCGCCAGCAGCGGCAGGGGTCTTAGCACAGATACGCAGTATTTT. It encodes CASSGRGLSTDTQYF. Full variable domain (remainder filled in from reference TRBV5-1 and TRBJ2-3): KAGVTQTPRYLIKTRGQQVTLSCSPISGHRSVSWYQQTPGQGLQFLFEYFSETQRNKGNFPGRFSGRQFSNSRSEMNVSTLELGDSALYLCASSGRGLSTDTQYFGPGTRLTVL.

This clonotype has at least ten counts. The gene calls are TRBV11-1 and TRBJ2-1; D tentatively reads TRBD1 or TRBD2 (5 bases each). The germline gives CDR1 SGHAT, CDR2 FQDESV (reference sequence). CDR3 size: 17 residues. Trimming left V 0 bases short and J 7 bases short, with 19 bases between. For the CDR3, the DNA is TGTGCCAGCAGCTTAGCGTTGGGACGGATTATAATGAATGAGCAGTTCTTC. Its translation: CASSLALGRIIMNEQFF.

As concerns this clonotype: This clone may be a read error of a much larger clone one base away. The chain employs TRBV5-1 and TRBJ2-5; D perhaps matches TRBD1 (7 bases). This CDR3 is built from 14 residues. Germline V gene lookup returns CDR1 SGHRS and CDR2 YFSETQ. V lost 2 bases, J lost 9 bases, and 17 bases lay in between. Here the CDR3 reads CASSFGQAWEAQYF. The CDR3 region has the DNA TGCGCCAGCAGCTTCGGACAGGCCTGGGAGGCCCAGTACTTC.

The chain recombines TRBV11-2 with TRBJ2-5; 10 nucleotides agree with TRBD1. Losses at the gene ends were 5 bases for V and 5 bases for J; bases not matched to a gene: 8. This CDR3 comprises 15 residues. Per the germline V gene, CDR1 is SGHAT and CDR2 is FQNNGV. The CDR3 reads CASSLLTGGEETQYF. CDR3 coding DNA: TGTGCCAGCAGCCTGCTGACAGGGGGCGAGGAGACCCAGTACTTC.

The chain has TRBV2 and TRBJ1-1, with 8 bases aligning to TRBD1. V gave up 0 bases and J gave up 3 bases; unmatched junction bases: 9. The CDR3 runs 17 residues. Per the germline V gene, CDR1 is SNHLY and CDR2 is FYNNEI. The CDR3 loop reads CASSEALAGTGYTEAFF. CDR3 nucleotides: TGTGCCAGCAGTGAAGCGCTTGCCGGGACAGGTTACACTGAAGCTTTCTTT. Full variable domain (outside the CDR3, taken from reference TRBV2 and TRBJ1-1): EPEVTQTPSHQVTQMGQEVILRCVPISNHLYFYWYRQILGQKVEFLVSFYNNEISEKSEIFDDQFSVERPDGSNFTLKIRSTKLEDSAMYFCASSEALAGTGYTEAFFGQGTRLTVV.

The rearrangement joins TRBV7-9 to TRBJ2-7; D uncertain. V was shortened by 3 bases and J by 4 bases, with 10 bases between the two germline ends. The CDR3 length is 13 residues. The germline gives CDR1 SEHNR, CDR2 FQNEAQ (reference sequence). This chain's CDR3 is CASSFFTGYEQYF. CDR3 DNA: TGTGCCAGCAGCTTTTTTACCGGGTACGAGCAGTACTTC.

The chain links TRBV28 to TRBJ1-1; 7 bases match TRBD1. The junction had 6 bases not matched to a gene; V was cut back by 5 bases and J by 3 bases. Germline assignment: CDR1 MDHEN and CDR2 SYDVKM. CDR3 length: 14 residues. The CDR3 loop is CASSGGTVYTEAFF. The DNA for the CDR3 is TGTGCCAGCAGTGGCGGGACAGTCTACACTGAAGCTTTCTTT.

In this sample, this clonotype turned up many times. This chain connects TRBV10-3 to TRBJ2-7, with 7 bases aligning to TRBD2. This CDR3 is built from 15 residues. Germline CDR1 reads ENHRY; CDR2 reads SYGVKD. With V trimmed by 3 bases and J by 0 bases, 5 bases remained unmatched. CDR3: CAISDREGSSYEQYF. The DNA of the CDR3 is TGTGCCATCAGTGACAGGGAGGGGAGCTCCTACGAGCAGTACTTC.

This clonotype was detected many times. The rearrangement joins TRBV28 to TRBJ2-3; D is perhaps TRBD2 (6 bases). Germline lookup yields CDR1 MDHEN and CDR2 SYDVKM. The CDR3 extends over 15 amino acids. Trimming shortened V by 3 bases and J by 0 bases, and 10 bases separated the two germline ends. CDR3 sequence: CASSFETSSTDTQYF. Written as DNA, the CDR3 is TGTGCCAGCAGTTTCGAGACTAGTAGCACAGATACGCAGTATTTT.

This clonotype appeared a few times. The genes are TRBV6-1 and TRBJ1-6; 7 bases are a match to TRBD1. The CDR3 covers 15 residues. V was pared by 10 bases and J by 6 bases, with 12 bases of the junction left unmatched. Germline lookup yields CDR1 MNHNS and CDR2 SASEGT. DNA for the CDR3: TGTGCCACGAGATTATCGGGACAGATTAATTCACCCCTCCACTTT. Residues: CATRLSGQINSPLHF.

In its sample, this clonotype was seen a few times. The genes are TRBV6-5 and TRBJ2-3; 13 bases align to TRBD2. The germline V gene has CDR1 MNHEY and CDR2 SVGAGI. With V trimmed by 0 bases and J by 0 bases, 9 bases remained unmatched. This CDR3 comprises 20 residues. CDR3 protein: CASSYSPPGLAGTSTDTQYF. The CDR3, as DNA: TGTGCCAGCAGTTACTCACCACCGGGACTAGCGGGGACTAGCACAGATACGCAGTATTTT.

This clonotype was observed a few times. The chain joins TRBV10-3 to TRBJ2-7, with 11 bases lining up with TRBD1. V lost 3 bases and J lost 4; bases outside the gene matches: 2. This CDR3 is built from 14 residues. Germline V gene lookup returns CDR1 ENHRY and CDR2 SYGVKD. The CDR3 sequence is CAISEGTGGYEQYF. The CDR3 nucleotides are TGTGCCATCAGTGAAGGGACAGGGGGATACGAGCAGTACTTC.

This clonotype appeared a few times. The chain uses TRBV3-1 and TRBJ2-1; 7 bases fit TRBD2. The CDR3 loop spans 16 amino acids. Trimming cost V 0 bases and J 6 bases; bases outside gene matches: 8. Germline V gene sequence: CDR1 LGHDT, CDR2 YNNKEL (reference sequence). CDR3 in amino acids: CASSQELAPRGNEQFF. The CDR3 region has the DNA TGTGCCAGCAGCCAAGAACTAGCGCCAAGGGGCAATGAGCAGTTCTTC.

Ten or more counts support this clonotype. The rearrangement joins TRBV2 to TRBJ2-3; a possible D gene is TRBD2 (5 bases). Germline V lookup: CDR1 SNHLY, CDR2 FYNNEI. V was clipped by 4 bases and J by 5 bases, with 16 bases between them. There are 15 residues in the CDR3. CDR3 DNA sequence: TGTGCCAGCAGTGCGAGGAGCGGTCCACGAGATACGCAGTATTTT. This encodes CASSARSGPRDTQYF.

This clonotype was counted many times. The rearrangement links TRBV28 to TRBJ2-5, with D possibly being TRBD1 (6 bases). Trimming took off 7 bases at V and 5 bases at J, with 14 bases between the two ends. The germline CDR1 and CDR2 sequences are MDHEN and SYDVKM. The CDR3 runs 13 residues. The CDR3 sequence is CASNKPDSETQYF. The CDR3 DNA sequence: TGTGCCAGCAACAAACCGGACAGTGAGACCCAGTACTTC.

This clonotype was counted ten times or more. The chain joins TRBV2 to TRBJ2-1, with 8 bases that match TRBD2. Trimming took 4 bases from V and 7 from J; bases not matched to a gene: 9. Germline assignment: CDR1 SNHLY and CDR2 FYNNEI. The CDR3 extends over 15 amino acids. The CDR3 bases are TGTGCCAGCAGTGTTCAGGGACTAGGCAAAAATGAGCAGTTCTTC. It encodes CASSVQGLGKNEQFF.

This clonotype was seen repeatedly, ten times or more. The chain combines TRBV15 with TRBJ2-1, with D tentatively TRBD1 or TRBD2 (6 bases each). This CDR3 has 16 residues. Trimming removed 3 bases at V and 4 bases at J, with 16 bases between. Germline-derived CDR1 and CDR2 are LNHNV and YYDKDF (reference sequence). CDR3: CATSREGGGQYNEQFF. The DNA of the CDR3 is TGTGCCACCAGCAGGGAAGGAGGGGGACAATACAATGAGCAGTTCTTC.

This clonotype was seen at least ten times. This rearrangement joins TRBV7-3 to TRBJ1-2; D might be TRBD1 (5 bases). Trimming shortened V by 2 bases and J by 7 bases, and 11 bases separated the two germline ends. The CDR3 sequence is 13 residues long. CDR1 is SGHTA and CDR2 is FQGTGA in the germline V gene. CDR3 sequence reads: CASSLGPGTGYTF. Written as DNA, the CDR3 is TGTGCCAGCAGCTTAGGTCCAGGGACTGGCTACACCTTC. Supplemented by reference TRBV7-3 and TRBJ1-2, the full variable domain reads GAGVSQTPSNKVTEKGKYVELRCDPISGHTALYWYRQSLGQGPEFLIYFQGTGAADDSGLPNDRFFAVRPEGSVSTLKIQRTERGDSAVYLCASSLGPGTGYTFGSGTRLTVV.

There are a few counts of this clonotype. DNA of the CDR3: TGTGCCAGCAGCTTAGTAGGGGCCACAGGACTCCCCAAAAACATTCAGTACTTC. Its protein product is CASSLVGATGLPKNIQYF. This chain links TRBV13 with TRBJ2-4; D may correspond to TRBD1 or TRBD2 (5 bases each). Trimming shortened V by 1 base and J by 2 bases, and 18 bases separated the two germline ends. There are 18 residues in the CDR3. Germline V gene lookup returns CDR1 PRHDT and CDR2 FYEKMQ (reference sequence).

This chain uses TRBV28 with TRBJ2-7; D call uncertain. V dropped 7 bases and J dropped 2 bases, with 15 bases sitting between them. This CDR3 is 14 amino acids long. Germline-derived CDR1 and CDR2 are MDHEN and SYDVKM. The CDR3 DNA is TGTGCCAGCACTTTCCATGGGGAAACCTACGAGCAGTACTTC. As protein: CASTFHGETYEQYF.

The CDR3 DNA is TGTGCCAGCAGCGTTATAGCGGAGAACACCGGGGAGCTGTTTTTT. This codes for CASSVIAENTGELFF. V gene TRBV9 combines with J gene TRBJ2-2, with D perhaps TRBD2 (6 bases). Germline V gives CDR1 SGDLS, CDR2 YYNGEE. V lost 2 bases and J lost 1, with 9 bases in between. CDR3 length: 15 residues.

As to this clonotype: This clone may be a read error of a much larger clone one base away. The gene calls are TRBV30 and TRBJ2-6, with unresolved D. The germline V gene encodes CDR1 GTSNPN and CDR2 SVGIG (reference sequence). Trimming pared 5 bases from V and 0 bases from J, leaving 2 bases between. This CDR3 region has 12 residues. The CDR3 sequence is CAWGSGANVLTF. Here the CDR3 DNA reads TGTGCCTGGGGCTCTGGGGCCAACGTCCTGACTTTC.